This T cell receptor (beta chain) was profiled in a study of T cells after yellow fever vaccination. Comments on this clonotype: The antigen is undetermined.

Trimming stripped 0 bases from V and 0 bases from J, with 9 bases between. From germline, CDR1 is SGHRS and CDR2 YFSETQ. This CDR3 comprises 15 residues. It was through 5'RACE template switching that TCR cDNA was made, with a universal primer site and UMIs added. TCRdb analysed the 5' RACE reads with MiXCR anew, one entry per CDR3 protein. The repertoire holds about 320,000 distinct CDR3 sequences, with around 7% as singletons. Study results and caveats: Weaker in magnitude, the secondary response showed a faster peak on day 5 versus 15. CD4 and CD8 compartments shared a small share of clonotypes. Among primary-vaccination clones, most reappeared after the booster, at just under 98% for CD4 and approximately 90% for CD8.

Sequencing was performed on PBMCs, taken approximately 40 days after the first yellow fever vaccination. V usage is TRBV5-1 and J usage is TRBJ2-5, with D perhaps TRBD2 (6 bases). The origin of this receptor is a man younger than 30 who received the YFV17D yellow fever vaccine. The CDR3: CASSLGLVNQETQYF. The CDR3 region has the DNA TGCGCCAGCAGCTTGGGACTAGTAAACCAAGAGACCCAGTACTTC.